Sequencing of this T cell receptor beta chain was carried out in a study of PD-1 blockade in mismatch repair-deficient tumors. Sequenced by immunoSEQ multiplex PCR; TCRdb stores in-frame clones only, minus some. The sample includes roughly 120,000 clones, about 88% of them seen just once. Study-wide results and caveats: Tumor-resident clones, often absent from pretreatment blood, expanded after pembrolizumab and then contracted.

V gave up 6 bases and J gave up 2 bases, with 8 bases separating them. The length of the CDR3 is 12 residues. The germline gives CDR1 LGHNT, CDR2 FRNRAP. This clone came up a few times. Its antigen remains unknown. All patients were mismatch repair deficient, assessed by either PCR or immunohistochemistry. TCR sequencing covered a few patients who responded to pembrolizumab. The starting material was peripheral blood, obtained 72 weeks after starting pembrolizumab. J is TRBJ2-7 and V is TRBV12-5; D not resolved. The origin of this receptor is an adult with mismatch repair-deficient cancer. The CDR3 DNA reads TGTGCTAGTGGCTACCGAACCTACGAGCAGTACTTC. It encodes CASGYRTYEQYF.